This T cell receptor beta chain is from a study of blood T cell repertoires in COVID-19. The table came from immunoSEQ multiplex PCR; TCRdb's copy has only in-frame clones and leaves some out. Of around 200,000 clones in the sample, around 84% were seen once. Unmatched junction bases numbered 12, after V lost 5 bases and J lost 6 bases. The CDR3 length is 16 residues. Germline values: CDR1 MGHDK, CDR2 SYGVNS. J is TRBJ1-5 and V is TRBV25-1; 8 bases are a match to TRBD1. Specimen: peripheral blood. This TCR came from a woman over 75 with active or convalescent COVID-19. The CDR3 is CASSTRETGVSQPQHF. In DNA, the CDR3 is TGTGCCAGCAGTACTCGTGAGACAGGGGTCAGTCAGCCCCAGCATTTT.